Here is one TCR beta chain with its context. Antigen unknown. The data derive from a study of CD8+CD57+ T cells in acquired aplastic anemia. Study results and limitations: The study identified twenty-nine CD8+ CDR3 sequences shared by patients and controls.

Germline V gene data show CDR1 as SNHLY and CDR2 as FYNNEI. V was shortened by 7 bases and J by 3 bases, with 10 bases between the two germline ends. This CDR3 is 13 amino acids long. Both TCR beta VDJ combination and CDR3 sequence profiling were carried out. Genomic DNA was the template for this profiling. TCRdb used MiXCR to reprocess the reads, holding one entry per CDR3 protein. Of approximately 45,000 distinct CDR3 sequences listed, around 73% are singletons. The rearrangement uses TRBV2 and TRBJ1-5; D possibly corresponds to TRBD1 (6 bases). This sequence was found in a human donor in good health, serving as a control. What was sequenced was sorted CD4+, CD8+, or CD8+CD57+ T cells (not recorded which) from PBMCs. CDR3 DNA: TGTGCCAGCATGGGGGGCCTCAATCAGCCCCAGCATTTT. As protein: CASMGGLNQPQHF.